The 8 T cell receptor beta chains reported below all come from one sample, sequenced in a study of blood T cell repertoires in COVID-19. Libraries were prepared by immunoSEQ multiplex PCR; TCRdb keeps only in-frame clonotypes and omits some of them. The data show 150,000 to 200,000 clones, about 83% seen once. Sequenced input: peripheral blood. The receptors were sampled from a woman in her seventies with COVID-19, enrolled during active disease.

The chain couples TRBV30 to TRBJ1-1, with D possibly matching TRBD1 (6 bases). The CDR3 sequence is 14 residues long. In germline, CDR1 is GTSNPN, CDR2 SVGIG (reference sequence). V dropped 4 bases and J dropped 5 bases, with 17 bases sitting between them. The CDR3 loop reads CAWMGGGASTEAFF. CDR3 nucleotides: TGTGCCTGGATGGGCGGGGGGGCGAGTACTGAAGCTTTCTTT.

This clone occurred once. The J gene is TRBJ2-7, the V gene TRBV29-1, with 7 bases identical to TRBD1. V was pared by 7 bases and J by 0 bases, with 12 bases of the junction left unmatched. CDR3 length equals 15 residues. Germline-derived CDR1 and CDR2 are SQVTM and ANQGSEA. CDR3 nucleotides: TGCAGCGCCCTTGGGTCGGGACAGAGCTCCTACGAGCAGTACTTC. Protein sequence: CSALGSGQSSYEQYF.

DNA for the CDR3: TGTGCCAGCAGCCAACTTGGGGGGGTGTCGAACACTGAAGCTTTCTTT. Its protein is CASSQLGGVSNTEAFF. This chain connects TRBV4-2 to TRBJ1-1; TRBD1 is a possible D gene (5 bases). V was pared by 2 bases and J by 1 base, with 14 bases between. The germline gives CDR1 LGHNA, CDR2 YNFKEQ. This CDR3 region has 16 residues.

The J gene is TRBJ1-4, the V gene TRBV3-1 (or the pseudogene TRBV3-2); 9 nucleotides agree with TRBD1. Germline loops: CDR1 LGHDT, CDR2 YNNKEL (reference sequence). CDR3 length: 15 amino acids. V shed 6 bases and J 5 bases; nucleotides not matched to a gene: 7. The CDR3 region is CASRNFGTGNEKLFF. The CDR3 nucleotides read TGTGCCAGCAGGAACTTCGGGACAGGGAATGAAAAACTGTTTTTT.

V gene TRBV4-1 combines with J gene TRBJ2-1; 7 bases align to TRBD1. The junction had 7 bases not matched to a gene; V was cut back by 3 bases and J by 2 bases. Germline values: CDR1 MGHRA, CDR2 YSYEKL. CDR3 size: 16 residues. Written as DNA, the CDR3 is TGCGCCAGCAGCCACCTCAACAGGGGCCCCTACAATGAGCAGTTCTTC. Translation gives CASSHLNRGPYNEQFF.

Comments on this clone: The same CDR3 can be traced to other DNA sequences in this sample. The gene calls are TRBV30 and TRBJ1-5, with D possibly being TRBD1 (5 bases). The CDR3 is 13 amino acids. Trimming pared 0 bases from V and 7 bases from J, leaving 10 bases between. CDR1 and CDR2 (germline): GTSNPN, SVGIG (reference sequence). The CDR3 DNA reads as TGTGCCTGGAGTGTGGGGGGTGGCCAGCCCCAGCATTTT. Amino acids: CAWSVGGGQPQHF.

The chain combines TRBV7-9 with TRBJ2-5; D might be TRBD2 (7 bases). Germline assignment: CDR1 SEHNR and CDR2 FQNEAQ (reference sequence). Trimming removed 2 bases at V and 2 bases at J, with 18 bases between. The CDR3 sequence is 17 residues long. DNA of the CDR3: TGTGCCAGCAGCTTAAAAGCGGTCGGGGGGCAACAAGAGACCCAGTACTTC. Protein product: CASSLKAVGGQQETQYF.

This clone was recorded once. This rearrangement joins TRBV28 to TRBJ2-7; D remains ambiguous. The CDR3 length is 15 residues. Per germline, CDR1 MDHEN and CDR2 SYDVKM. Trimming took off 6 bases at V and 2 bases at J, with 17 bases between the two ends. DNA of the CDR3: TGTGCCAGCAGGTTCCGTAATCCTATCCCCTACGAGCAGTACTTC. It specifies CASRFRNPIPYEQYF.